These 32 T cell receptor beta chains were sequenced from one sample in a study of PD-1 blockade in classical Hodgkin lymphoma. Sequencing was performed with immunoSEQ multiplex PCR; in TCRdb, only in-frame clones are kept and a portion is missing. The sample carries some 32,000 clones, about four fifths recorded once. Relapse was seen in all patients after autologous stem cell transplantation, and brentuximab vedotin exposure was variable. The sample was peripheral blood mononuclear cells (PBMCs), taken at baseline. These TCRs come from a human donor with classical Hodgkin lymphoma.

The rearrangement joins TRBV6-4 to TRBJ2-5, with 9 bases lining up with TRBD1. Germline loops: CDR1 MRHNA, CDR2 SNTAGT. V gave up 5 bases and J gave up 4 bases; unmatched junction bases: 2. CDR3 length: 13 amino acids. CDR3 in amino acids: CASSPGQGETQYF. The CDR3 nucleotides are TGTGCCAGCAGTCCGGGACAGGGAGAGACCCAGTACTTC.

The chain uses TRBV11-2 and TRBJ1-1; D remains unclear. The germline V gene encodes CDR1 SGHAT and CDR2 FQNNGV. Trimming left V 0 bases short and J 2 bases short, with 7 bases between. CDR3 length: 14 residues. The CDR3 is CASSLEGSNTEAFF. CDR3 sequence (DNA): TGTGCCAGCAGCTTAGAGGGCAGTAACACTGAAGCTTTCTTT. The full variable domain, its missing parts supplied by reference TRBV11-2 and TRBJ1-1, is EAGVAQSPRYKIIEKRQSVAFWCNPISGHATLYWYQQILGQGPKLLIQFQNNGVVDDSQLPKDRFSAERLKGVDSTLKIQPAKLEDSAVYLCASSLEGSNTEAFFGQGTRLTVV.

The rearrangement joins TRBV30 to TRBJ2-3, with TRBD1 matching over 9 bases. The CDR3 totals 16 residues. Germline V gene sequence: CDR1 GTSNPN, CDR2 SVGIG (reference sequence). The J segment lost 2 bases and the V segment lost 2 bases, leaving 8 bases of the junction unmatched. The DNA of the CDR3 is TGTGCCTGGAGTCTCCCCGGGACAGGGACCACAGATACGCAGTATTTT. Protein sequence: CAWSLPGTGTTDTQYF.

In nucleotides, the CDR3 is TGTGCCAGCAGCGGTAGGTCACAGGGAGCGACTGAAGCTTTCTTT. It translates to CASSGRSQGATEAFF. The rearrangement links TRBV9 to TRBJ1-1; the D gene is possibly TRBD1 (6 bases). This CDR3 is 15 amino acids long. V shed 3 bases and J shed 5 bases, with 17 bases lying between them. The germline V gene has CDR1 SGDLS and CDR2 YYNGEE.

The chain recombines TRBV6-5 with TRBJ2-7, with 8 positions matching TRBD1. J gave up 1 base and V 5 bases, and 7 bases lay outside the gene matches. Germline lookup yields CDR1 MNHEY and CDR2 SVGAGI. There are 15 residues in the CDR3. The CDR3 nucleotides are TGTGCCAGCAGTAGGGGACAGGTACTATCCTACGAGCAGTACTTC. Its protein is CASSRGQVLSYEQYF.

This rearrangement joins TRBV6-1 to TRBJ1-3, with D unclear. The CDR3 loop spans 16 amino acids. Looked up from germline, CDR1 is MNHNS and CDR2 is SASEGT. V was shortened by 2 bases and J by 0 bases, with 11 bases between the two germline ends. The CDR3 is CASSEFVGSSGNTIYF. The DNA for the CDR3 is TGTGCCAGCAGTGAATTTGTGGGGTCCTCTGGAAACACCATATATTTT.

This chain connects TRBV7-8 to TRBJ2-7, with 7 positions matching TRBD2. The V gene end was trimmed by 2 bases and the J gene end by 0 bases; junction bases not matched to a gene: 4. The V gene's germline CDR1 is SGHVS and CDR2 FQNEAQ. The CDR3 extends over 15 amino acids. The CDR3 DNA sequence: TGTGCCAGCAGCTTATCGGCGGGGGACTCCTACGAGCAGTACTTC. Its protein is CASSLSAGDSYEQYF. Based on the CDR3 plus reference TRBV7-8 and TRBJ2-7, the full variable domain is GAGVSQSPRYKVAKRGQDVALRCDPISGHVSLFWYQQALGQGPEFLTYFQNEAQLDKSGLPSDRFFAERPEGSVSTLKIQRTQQEDSAVYLCASSLSAGDSYEQYFGPGTRLTVT.

The genes are TRBV7-3 and TRBJ2-7, with no clear D. Germline CDR1 SGHTA, CDR2 FQGTGA. V dropped 5 bases and J dropped 5 bases, with 13 bases sitting between them. The CDR3 length is 13 residues. The CDR3 here is CASSPSSRHEQYF. The CDR3 nucleotides are TGTGCCAGCAGCCCGTCGAGCAGGCACGAGCAGTACTTC.

The genes are TRBV19 and TRBJ1-5, with unresolved D. CDR3 length: 16 amino acids. The V gene's germline CDR1 is LNHDA and CDR2 SQIVND (reference sequence). V lost 5 bases, J lost 0 bases, and 14 bases lay in between. The CDR3 sequence: CASSLAGSPSNQPQHF. CDR3 bases: TGTGCCAGTAGTTTGGCCGGGTCCCCTAGCAATCAGCCCCAGCATTTT.

The chain uses TRBV2 and TRBJ2-2; unclear D gene. In germline, CDR1 is SNHLY, CDR2 FYNNEI. Trimming removed 8 bases from V and 7 bases from J, with 14 bases in between. The CDR3 has 13 amino acids. The CDR3 DNA follows: TGTGCCAGCCGCAGACTGTACATCGGGGAGCTGTTTTTT. Its translation: CASRRLYIGELFF.

This clone was seen a few times. The V and J genes are TRBV7-9 and TRBJ1-5, with 8 bases fitting TRBD1. The V gene's germline CDR1 is SEHNR and CDR2 FQNEAQ (reference sequence). J gave up 0 bases and V 10 bases, and 8 bases lay outside the gene matches. CDR3 length equals 15 residues. The CDR3 is CATSTGDNSNQPQHF. The CDR3 DNA sequence: TGTGCCACCTCGACAGGGGACAATAGCAATCAGCCCCAGCATTTT. Full variable domain (rest looked up from reference TRBV7-9 and TRBJ1-5): DTGVSQNPRHKITKRGQNVTFRCDPISEHNRLYWYRQTLGQGPEFLTYFQNEAQLEKSRLLSDRFSAERPKGSFSTLEIQRTEQGDSAMYLCATSTGDNSNQPQHFGDGTRLSIL.

The rearrangement joins TRBV7-2 to TRBJ1-2; maybe TRBD1 (5 bases). Trimming removed 5 bases from V and 3 bases from J, with 16 bases in between. Per the germline V gene, CDR1 is SGHTA and CDR2 is FQGNSA. The CDR3 has 15 residues. The CDR3 sequence is CASSGGTSDYYGYTF. CDR3 bases: TGTGCCAGCAGCGGTGGGACTTCAGATTACTATGGCTACACCTTC.

In its sample, this clone ranks as medium-sized. The CDR3 reads CSVVGTGGDAEPQHF. In nucleotides, the CDR3 is TGCAGCGTTGTTGGGACAGGGGGTGATGCGGAGCCCCAGCATTTT. The chain employs TRBV29-1 and TRBJ1-5; 11 nucleotides match TRBD1. Germline trimming cut 4 bases from V and 8 bases from J; bases unmatched to any gene: 10. Germline V gene sequence: CDR1 SQVTM, CDR2 ANQGSEA. The CDR3 runs to 15 residues.

This clone has only a few counts. J is TRBJ2-3 and V is TRBV6-5; no definite D call. Germline loops: CDR1 MNHEY, CDR2 SVGAGI. The CDR3 covers 13 residues. Between the trimmed V and J ends, which lost 2 bases and 2 bases, there was a span of 5 bases. CDR3 sequence (DNA): TGTGCCAGCAGTTACGCCGACACAGATACGCAGTATTTT. It translates to CASSYADTDTQYF.

The V and J genes are TRBV9 and TRBJ2-5; D unresolved. The germline CDR1 and CDR2 sequences are SGDLS and YYNGEE. V dropped 0 bases and J dropped 6 bases, with 9 bases sitting between them. CDR3 length equals 13 residues. The chain's CDR3 is CASSVARAQTQYF. In DNA form, the CDR3 reads TGTGCCAGCAGCGTAGCAAGGGCGCAGACCCAGTACTTC.

This sequence joins TRBV4-3 and TRBJ2-7, with TRBD1 as a possible D gene (6 bases). V was shortened by 3 bases and J by 3 bases, with 9 bases between the two germline ends. Germline CDR1 reads LGHNA; CDR2 reads YSLEER. The CDR3 covers 13 residues. CDR3 nucleotides: TGCGCCAGCAGCCAGCAGGACAGCTACGAGCAGTACTTC. Protein: CASSQQDSYEQYF.

The CDR3 nucleotides read TGTGCCAGTAGTTTTTCCAATCAAGAGACCCAGTACTTC. It codes for CASSFSNQETQYF. The chain links TRBV19 to TRBJ2-5; no definite D call. Germline V CDR1 and CDR2: LNHDA, SQIVND (reference sequence). Between the trimmed V and J ends, which lost 5 bases and 2 bases, there was a span of 9 bases. There are 13 residues in the CDR3. Complete variable domain (other parts from reference TRBV19 and TRBJ2-5): DGGITQSPKYLFRKEGQNVTLSCEQNLNHDAMYWYRQDPGQGLRLIYYSQIVNDFQKGDIAEGYSVSREKKESFPLTVTSAQKNPTAFYLCASSFSNQETQYFGPGTRLLVL.

This chain links TRBV5-1 with TRBJ2-3, with TRBD2 as a possible D gene (5 bases). Trimming took off 2 bases at V and 5 bases at J, with 6 bases between the two ends. CDR3 size: 12 residues. CDR1 and CDR2 (germline): SGHRS, YFSETQ. CDR3: CASSFEGDTQYF. The CDR3 bases are TGCGCCAGCAGCTTCGAGGGAGATACGCAGTATTTT. Drawing the rest from reference TRBV5-1 and TRBJ2-3, the complete variable domain is KAGVTQTPRYLIKTRGQQVTLSCSPISGHRSVSWYQQTPGQGLQFLFEYFSETQRNKGNFPGRFSGRQFSNSRSEMNVSTLELGDSALYLCASSFEGDTQYFGPGTRLTVL.

The V gene is TRBV10-3, the J gene TRBJ1-2, with no clear D. V lost 3 bases, J lost 8 bases, and 7 bases lay in between. Germline values: CDR1 ENHRY, CDR2 SYGVKD. The CDR3 is made up of 11 amino acids. CDR3 coding DNA: TGTGCCATCAGTGAATTGAGGGGCTACACCTTC. Encoded protein: CAISELRGYTF.

This clone appeared a few times. This chain connects TRBV7-2 to TRBJ1-3; D is ambiguous. In germline, CDR1 is SGHTA, CDR2 FQGNSA. The CDR3 has 15 amino acids. V gave up 1 base and J gave up 4 bases, with 11 bases separating them. The chain's CDR3 is CASSLVVGGGNTIYF. As DNA, the CDR3 is TGTGCCAGCAGCTTAGTAGTCGGCGGGGGAAACACCATATATTTT.

DNA for the CDR3: TGTGCCAGCAGATCAGCCGGGGTAGTAGTAGGAACTGAAGCTTTCTTT. Residues: CASRSAGVVVGTEAFF. V and J are TRBV7-2 and TRBJ1-1; D not certain. Trimming pared 6 bases from V and 5 bases from J, leaving 22 bases between. CDR3 length: 16 residues. Germline assignment: CDR1 SGHTA and CDR2 FQGNSA. The whole variable domain, filled in from reference TRBV7-2 and TRBJ1-1, reads GAGVSQSPSNKVTEKGKDVELRCDPISGHTALYWYRQSLGQGLEFLIYFQGNSAPDKSGLPSDRFSAERTGGSVSTLTIQRTQQEDSAVYLCASRSAGVVVGTEAFFGQGTRLTVV.

J is TRBJ1-1 and V is TRBV7-2, with D possibly being TRBD1 (6 bases). V lost 1 base, J lost 5 bases, and 20 bases lay in between. The germline gives CDR1 SGHTA, CDR2 FQGNSA. This CDR3 has 17 amino acids. The CDR3 bases are TGTGCCAGCAGCTTAGTGGGTGTTGGACAGAGCGGGACTGAAGCTTTCTTT. Protein product: CASSLVGVGQSGTEAFF.

The genes are TRBV6-7 and TRBJ1-4; D unclear. TRBV6-7 is labeled an ORF, and its function is uncertain. Trimming shortened V by 2 bases and J by 11 bases, and 9 bases separated the two germline ends. This CDR3 is built from 12 residues. This CDR3 is CASSYRQEKLFF. CDR3 sequence (DNA): TGTGCCAGCAGTTACCGCCAGGAGAAACTGTTTTTT.

V and J are TRBV7-9 and TRBJ2-3; TRBD2 might be the D (6 bases). CDR1 is SEHNR, CDR2 FQNEAQ, per germline (reference sequence). There are 14 residues in the CDR3. V was trimmed by 3 bases and J by 1 base, leaving 8 bases between them. The CDR3 reads CASSFGGGTDTQYF. The CDR3 coding sequence is TGTGCCAGCAGCTTCGGCGGGGGCACAGATACGCAGTATTTT. Variable domain in full (rest from reference TRBV7-9 and TRBJ2-3): DTGVSQNPRHKITKRGQNVTFRCDPISEHNRLYWYRQTLGQGPEFLTYFQNEAQLEKSRLLSDRFSAERPKGSFSTLEIQRTEQGDSAMYLCASSFGGGTDTQYFGPGTRLTVL.

The chain couples TRBV5-4 to TRBJ1-3; 9 bases align to TRBD1. The CDR3 extends over 16 amino acids. V dropped 0 bases and J dropped 2; count of bases not matched to a gene: 3. Germline CDR1 is SGHNT and CDR2 is YYREEE (reference sequence). The CDR3 spells CASSLGGTGTGNTIYF. CDR3 coding DNA: TGTGCCAGCAGCTTGGGGGGGACAGGGACTGGAAACACCATATATTTT.

This chain uses TRBV2 with TRBJ1-1; D not certain. V was clipped by 1 base and J by 4 bases, with 10 bases between them. Germline lookup yields CDR1 SNHLY and CDR2 FYNNEI. CDR3 length equals 14 residues. The CDR3 coding sequence is TGTGCCAGCAGTGAAGTGCGGCAGTTCACTGAAGCTTTCTTT. It encodes CASSEVRQFTEAFF.

The chain combines TRBV7-9 with TRBJ2-7; D possibly matches TRBD1 or TRBD2 (5 bases each). V was cut by 5 bases and J by 7 bases, with 21 bases left in between. From germline, CDR1 is SEHNR and CDR2 FQNEAQ (reference sequence). The CDR3 length is 15 residues. CDR3 DNA: TGTGCCAGCAGCCGTACCGGGACGGCCAGTCGGGAGCAGTACTTC. This translates into CASSRTGTASREQYF.

J is TRBJ2-5 and V is TRBV5-1, with no clear D. Germline CDR1 SGHRS, CDR2 YFSETQ. This CDR3 has 16 residues. V was clipped by 4 bases and J by 4 bases, with 20 bases between them. CDR3 DNA: TGCGCCAGCAGCCCCGAGCTCGGTAGAGTAGGAGAGACCCAGTACTTC. It is translated as CASSPELGRVGETQYF.

The chain carries TRBV18 and TRBJ2-1; 12 nucleotides align to TRBD1. CDR1 and CDR2 from the germline V gene are KGHSH and LQKENI. With V trimmed by 4 bases and J by 8 bases, 6 bases remained unmatched. This CDR3 spans 15 amino acids. DNA for the CDR3: TGTGCCAGCTCACAGGGGACAGGGGGCGTCCATGAGCAGTTCTTC. Translating it yields CASSQGTGGVHEQFF.

Turning to this clone: The junction and the germline gene differ at one end; a read error may be behind it. This chain connects TRBV2 to TRBJ1-2; 7 bases are shared with TRBD1. Germline values: CDR1 SNHLY, CDR2 FYNNEI. This CDR3 has 12 amino acids. CDR3 DNA sequence: TGTGCCAGCAGCGTGAACCTAAGACAGGGAAACTTC. This gives the protein CASSVNLRQGNF.

V and J are TRBV6-6 and TRBJ1-1; possibly TRBD1 for D (5 bases). The CDR3 contains 14 residues. V dropped 4 bases and J dropped 3 bases, with 12 bases sitting between them. Germline loops: CDR1 MNHNY, CDR2 SVGAGI (reference sequence). CDR3 sequence reads: CASSSPGLDTEAFF. The CDR3 nucleotides read TGTGCCAGCAGTTCGCCGGGGCTGGACACTGAAGCTTTCTTT.

This clone was counted between two and nine times. V and J are TRBV4-3 and TRBJ2-2, with 9 bases aligning to TRBD1. The length of the CDR3 is 19 residues. The junction had 10 bases not matched to a gene; V was cut back by 2 bases and J by 0 bases. Germline V gene lookup returns CDR1 LGHNA and CDR2 YSLEER. The CDR3 sequence: CASSQFVDRGRANTGELFF. DNA for the CDR3: TGCGCCAGCAGCCAATTTGTAGACAGGGGGAGGGCGAACACCGGGGAGCTGTTTTTT.